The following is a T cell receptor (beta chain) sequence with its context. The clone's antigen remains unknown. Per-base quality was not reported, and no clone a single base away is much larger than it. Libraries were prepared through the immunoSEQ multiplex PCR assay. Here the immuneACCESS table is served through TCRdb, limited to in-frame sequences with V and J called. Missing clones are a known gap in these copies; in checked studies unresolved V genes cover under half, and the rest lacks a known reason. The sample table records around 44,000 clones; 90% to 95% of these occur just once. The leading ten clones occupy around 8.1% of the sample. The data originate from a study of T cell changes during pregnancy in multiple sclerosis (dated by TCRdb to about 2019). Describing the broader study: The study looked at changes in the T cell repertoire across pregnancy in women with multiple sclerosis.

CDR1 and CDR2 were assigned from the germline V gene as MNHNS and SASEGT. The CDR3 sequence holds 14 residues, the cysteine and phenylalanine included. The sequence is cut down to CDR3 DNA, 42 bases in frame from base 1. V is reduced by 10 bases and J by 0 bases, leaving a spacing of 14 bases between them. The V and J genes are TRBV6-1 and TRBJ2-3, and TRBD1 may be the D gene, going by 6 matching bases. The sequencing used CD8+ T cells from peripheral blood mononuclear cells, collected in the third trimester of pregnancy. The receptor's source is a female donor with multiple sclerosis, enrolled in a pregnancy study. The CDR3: CATFRTASTDTQYF. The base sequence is TGTGCCACCTTCCGGACAGCTAGCACAGATACGCAGTATTTT.